A selection of T cell receptor beta chains follows, all from one sample in a study of early stage breast cancer tumors. TCRdb's copy holds only in-frame clones and misses some; the assay was immunoSEQ multiplex PCR. The sample lists over 400 clones; 77% were seen once. Sequencing was performed on normal breast tissue next to the tumor. The receptors were gathered from a person in their 40s with breast cancer. The CDR3 runs from the conserved cysteine through the conserved F or W. The D gene is left open where the match is weak. Clone size, where shown, is once, few, many, or a class for clones that have expanded.

v_call: TRBV30; d_call: TRBD1; j_call: TRBJ2-1; clone_size: -; cdr3_aa: CAWSVGTGGGQFF; cdr3_nt: TGTGCCTGGAGTGTTGGGACAGGGGGCGGGCAGTTCTTC
v_call: TRBV9; d_call: -; j_call: TRBJ1-1; clone_size: -; cdr3_aa: CASSADLFSIGGAFF; cdr3_nt: TGTGCCAGCAGCGCGGACTTATTTAGTATCGGGGGAGCTTTCTTT
v_call: TRBV2; d_call: -; j_call: TRBJ2-3; clone_size: -; cdr3_aa: CASSTTDTQYF; cdr3_nt: TGTGCCAGCAGTACCACAGATACGCAGTATTTT
v_call: TRBV19; d_call: -; j_call: TRBJ2-7; clone_size: -; cdr3_aa: CASSIGWAGEQYF; cdr3_nt: TGTGCCAGTAGTATTGGTTGGGCCGGGGAGCAGTACTTC
v_call: TRBV11-2; d_call: -; j_call: TRBJ1-1; clone_size: -; cdr3_aa: CASSLTRMNTEAFF; cdr3_nt: TGTGCCAGCAGCTTAACGCGAATGAACACTGAAGCTTTCTTT
v_call: TRBV20-1; d_call: -; j_call: TRBJ1-2; clone_size: -; cdr3_aa: CSARVPYGYTF; cdr3_nt: TGCAGTGCTAGAGTCCCCTATGGCTACACCTTC
v_call: TRBV18; d_call: TRBD2; j_call: TRBJ2-7; clone_size: -; cdr3_aa: CASSRTPGLAGGQSSYEQYF; cdr3_nt: TGTGCCAGCTCACGGACTCCGGGACTAGCGGGAGGTCAGAGCTCCTACGAGCAGTACTTC
v_call: TRBV1; d_call: -; j_call: TRBJ2-6; clone_size: -; cdr3_aa: CTSSRSRRANVLTF; cdr3_nt: TGCACCAGCAGCCGCAGTCGTCGGGCCAACGTCCTGACTTTC
v_call: TRBV29-1; d_call: TRBD1; j_call: TRBJ2-2; clone_size: -; cdr3_aa: CSVVSGGQGGELFF; cdr3_nt: TGCAGCGTTGTATCAGGGGGCCAGGGCGGGGAGCTGTTTTTT
v_call: TRBV5-4; d_call: -; j_call: TRBJ1-1; clone_size: -; cdr3_aa: CASSFTMNTEAFF; cdr3_nt: TGTGCCAGCAGCTTTACAATGAACACTGAAGCTTTCTTT
v_call: TRBV6-5; d_call: TRBD2; j_call: TRBJ2-1; clone_size: once; cdr3_aa: CASRGLAGLYNEQFF; cdr3_nt: TGTGCCAGCAGAGGACTAGCGGGACTCTACAATGAGCAGTTCTTC
v_call: TRBV7-9; d_call: -; j_call: TRBJ2-7; clone_size: -; cdr3_aa: CASSPGIAYEQYF; cdr3_nt: TGTGCCAGCAGCCCAGGGATAGCCTACGAGCAGTACTTC
v_call: TRBV28; d_call: -; j_call: TRBJ1-1; clone_size: -; cdr3_aa: CASSLSGGAEAFF; cdr3_nt: TGTGCCAGCAGTTTAAGCGGGGGGGCAGAAGCTTTCTTT
v_call: TRBV11-3; d_call: -; j_call: TRBJ2-3; clone_size: -; cdr3_aa: CASGAEITDTQYF; cdr3_nt: TGTGCCAGCGGGGCGGAGATCACAGATACGCAGTATTTT
v_call: TRBV18; d_call: -; j_call: TRBJ2-7; clone_size: once; cdr3_aa: CASSPLENYEQYF; cdr3_nt: TGTGCCAGCTCACCACTGGAAAACTACGAGCAGTACTTC
v_call: TRBV27; d_call: TRBD1; j_call: TRBJ1-6; clone_size: -; cdr3_aa: CASRPTGTGGVNSPLHF; cdr3_nt: TGTGCCAGCAGACCAACCGGGACAGGGGGCGTTAATTCACCCCTCCACTTT
v_call: TRBV9; d_call: -; j_call: TRBJ2-3; clone_size: -; cdr3_aa: CASTQGSGITDTQYF; cdr3_nt: TGTGCCAGCACCCAGGGGAGCGGGATCACAGATACGCAGTATTTT
v_call: TRBV9; d_call: -; j_call: TRBJ1-1; clone_size: -; cdr3_aa: CASSTAGSMNTEAFF; cdr3_nt: TGTGCCAGCAGCACCGCAGGGTCAATGAACACTGAAGCTTTCTTT
v_call: TRBV2; d_call: -; j_call: TRBJ2-1; clone_size: few; cdr3_aa: CASSSGEDEQFF; cdr3_nt: TGTGCCAGCAGTTCAGGGGAGGATGAGCAGTTCTTC
v_call: TRBV7-7; d_call: -; j_call: TRBJ2-2; clone_size: -; cdr3_aa: CASSRNRDTGELFF; cdr3_nt: TGTGCTAGCAGTCGCAACAGGGACACCGGGGAGCTGTTTTTT
v_call: TRBV28; d_call: TRBD2; j_call: TRBJ2-5; clone_size: -; cdr3_aa: CASSLPSGRGETQYF; cdr3_nt: TGTGCCAGCAGTTTACCTAGCGGGAGGGGTGAGACCCAGTACTTC
v_call: TRBV7-7; d_call: -; j_call: TRBJ2-6; clone_size: -; cdr3_aa: CASSLRKQSRANVLTF; cdr3_nt: TGTGCCAGCAGCCTGAGAAAACAAAGTCGGGCCAACGTCCTGACTTTC
v_call: TRBV7-9; d_call: -; j_call: TRBJ1-5; clone_size: -; cdr3_aa: CASSPSGPGLNQPQHF; cdr3_nt: TGTGCCAGCAGCCCCTCCGGGCCAGGCCTTAATCAGCCCCAGCATTTT
v_call: TRBV7-9; d_call: TRBD1; j_call: TRBJ2-1; clone_size: -; cdr3_aa: CASSPRDRESHEQFF; cdr3_nt: TGTGCCAGCAGCCCTCGGGACAGGGAATCCCATGAGCAGTTCTTC
v_call: TRBV6-5; d_call: -; j_call: TRBJ2-1; clone_size: -; cdr3_aa: CASSYSRKGTYNEQFF; cdr3_nt: TGTGCCAGCAGTTACTCAAGGAAGGGGACCTACAATGAGCAGTTCTTC